The next 10 T cell receptor beta chains were all read from a single sample in a study of CD8 T cells in ankylosing spondylitis. TCRdb reanalysed the 5' RACE reads using MiXCR and keeps one entry per CDR3 protein. The table includes around 340,000 distinct CDR3 sequences, 20% detected once. Sequencing was performed on blood, either unsorted or a sorted T cell fraction (not recorded which). Source of these receptors: a male donor with ankylosing spondylitis or in good health (not recorded which).

This clonotype was detected only a few times. The rearrangement links TRBV29-1 to TRBJ1-2, with D unresolved. The CDR3 loop spans 12 amino acids. Trimming cost V 8 bases and J 8 bases, with 18 bases left between them. The germline V gene has CDR1 SQVTM and CDR2 ANQGSEA. As DNA, the CDR3 is TGCAGCACACCCGGGCGGTCCGGAGGCTACACCTTC. The encoded protein is CSTPGRSGGYTF.

This clonotype has only a few counts. CDR3 sequence: CASSQSHESGELFF. The CDR3 DNA reads TGCGCCAGCAGCCAGAGTCACGAGTCCGGGGAGCTGTTTTTT. The rearrangement links TRBV4-1 to TRBJ2-2; D gene unclear. CDR1 MGHRA and CDR2 YSYEKL come from the germline V gene. The V gene lost 3 bases and the J gene lost 6 bases, with 11 bases spanning the gap. The CDR3 is 14 amino acids.

The V call is TRBV13, the J call TRBJ2-7; D uncertain. Germline lookup yields CDR1 PRHDT and CDR2 FYEKMQ (reference sequence). This CDR3 region has 15 residues. V lost 2 bases to trimming and J lost 2 bases, with 13 bases between them. The CDR3 loop is CASSLRGLSTYEQYF. The CDR3 DNA follows: TGTGCCAGCAGCTTACGAGGTCTGTCAACCTACGAGCAGTACTTC.

This clonotype was counted only a few times. This rearrangement joins TRBV7-6 to TRBJ2-3; D is unresolved. The CDR3 totals 15 residues. Trimming pared 3 bases from V and 0 bases from J, leaving 10 bases between. CDR1 and CDR2 (germline): SGHVS, FNYEAQ. The CDR3 reads CASSFGTASTDTQYF. The CDR3 bases are TGTGCCAGCAGCTTTGGTACAGCTAGCACAGATACGCAGTATTTT.

The rearrangement links TRBV12-3 or TRBV12-4 to TRBJ2-7, with D uncertain. This CDR3 has 13 residues. Trimming removed 5 bases from V and 0 bases from J, with 8 bases in between. In DNA, the CDR3 is TGTGCCAGCAGTCCCGCCCTCTCCTACGAGCAGTACTTC. Residues: CASSPALSYEQYF.

The rearrangement links TRBV29-1 to TRBJ2-3; D is ambiguous. Germline lookup yields CDR1 SQVTM and CDR2 ANQGSEA. With 5 bases removed from V and 3 bases from J, the gap between germline ends came to 9 bases. This CDR3 has 12 residues. The CDR3 spells CSVRMGTDTQYF. The DNA for the CDR3 is TGCAGCGTTAGAATGGGAACAGATACGCAGTATTTT.

This clonotype has just one count. The chain employs TRBV15 and TRBJ2-5, with 9 bases lining up with TRBD1. CDR1 LNHNV and CDR2 YYDKDF come from the germline V gene (reference sequence). The CDR3 is 13 residues long. Unmatched junction bases numbered 3, after V lost 5 bases and J lost 5 bases. The CDR3 DNA reads as TGTGCCACCAGCCGGACAGGGGTTGAGACCCAGTACTTC. Translated, it gives CATSRTGVETQYF.

The genes are TRBV27 and TRBJ2-7, with 7 bases matching TRBD2. Germline V gene data show CDR1 as MNHEY and CDR2 as SMNVEV (reference sequence). J gave up 1 base and V 0 bases, and 9 bases lay outside the gene matches. The CDR3 runs to 17 residues. Written as DNA, the CDR3 is TGTGCCAGCAGTTTATCCGCGGGGGACGGCGGGTCCTACGAGCAGTACTTC. Its protein product is CASSLSAGDGGSYEQYF.

Only a few counts were recorded for this clonotype. The rearrangement links TRBV3-1 to TRBJ1-1, with D possibly TRBD1 on 5 matching bases. Per germline, CDR1 LGHDT and CDR2 YNNKEL (reference sequence). The CDR3 totals 19 residues. The V end lost 4 bases, the J end lost 0 bases, and 24 bases lay between the germline ends. CDR3 sequence (DNA): TGTGCCAGCAGCCCGGGACTTATTCGGGGGGGAGCGCTGAACACTGAAGCTTTCTTT. It is translated as CASSPGLIRGGALNTEAFF.

The V and J genes are TRBV12-3 or TRBV12-4 and TRBJ2-3; D may match TRBD1 or TRBD2 (6 bases each). The CDR3 is 14 amino acids. V lost 5 bases to trimming and J lost 6 bases, with 15 bases between them. Written as DNA, the CDR3 is TGTGCCAGCAGTGAGGGGGGTCGCGGGGATACGCAGTATTTT. Protein sequence: CASSEGGRGDTQYF.